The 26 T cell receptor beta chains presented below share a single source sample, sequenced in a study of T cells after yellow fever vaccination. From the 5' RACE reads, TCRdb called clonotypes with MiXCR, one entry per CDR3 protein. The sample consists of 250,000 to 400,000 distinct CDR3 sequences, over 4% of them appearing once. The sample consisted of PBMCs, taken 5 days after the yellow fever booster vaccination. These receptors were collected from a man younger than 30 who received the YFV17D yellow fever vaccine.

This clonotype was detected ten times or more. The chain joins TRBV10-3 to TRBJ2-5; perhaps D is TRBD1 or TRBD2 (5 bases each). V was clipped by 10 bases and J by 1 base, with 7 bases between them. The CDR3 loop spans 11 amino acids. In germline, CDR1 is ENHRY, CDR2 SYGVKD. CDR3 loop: CATGGQETQYF. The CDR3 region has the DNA TGTGCCACTGGGGGCCAAGAGACCCAGTACTTC.

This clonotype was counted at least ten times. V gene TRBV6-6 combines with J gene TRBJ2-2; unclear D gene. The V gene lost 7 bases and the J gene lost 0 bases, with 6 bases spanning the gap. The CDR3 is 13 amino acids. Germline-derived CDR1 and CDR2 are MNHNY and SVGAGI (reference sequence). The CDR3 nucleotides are TGTGCCAGCACCGACCCGAACACCGGGGAGCTGTTTTTT. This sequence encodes CASTDPNTGELFF.

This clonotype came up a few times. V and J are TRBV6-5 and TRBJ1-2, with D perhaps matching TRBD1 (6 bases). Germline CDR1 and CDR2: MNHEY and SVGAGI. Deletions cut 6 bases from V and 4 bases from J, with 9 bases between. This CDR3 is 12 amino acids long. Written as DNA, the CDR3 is TGTGCCAGCAGCGACAGGTCCTATGGCTACACCTTC. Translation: CASSDRSYGYTF.

CDR3 sequence reads: CASSPGNGYEQFF. The CDR3 coding sequence is TGTGCCAGCTCACCGGGAAACGGTTATGAGCAGTTCTTC. J is TRBJ2-1 and V is TRBV18; D ambiguous. Trimming cost V 3 bases and J 8 bases, with 11 bases left between them. CDR1 and CDR2 from the germline V gene are KGHSH and LQKENI. The CDR3 runs to 13 residues.

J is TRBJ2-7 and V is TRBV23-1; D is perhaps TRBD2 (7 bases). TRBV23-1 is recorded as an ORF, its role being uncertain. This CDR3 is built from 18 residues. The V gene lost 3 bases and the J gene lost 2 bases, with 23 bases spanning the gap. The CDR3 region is CASSHPGTAPGGPYEQYV. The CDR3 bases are TGCGCCAGCAGTCACCCCGGGACGGCACCCGGGGGGCCCTACGAGCAGTACGTC.

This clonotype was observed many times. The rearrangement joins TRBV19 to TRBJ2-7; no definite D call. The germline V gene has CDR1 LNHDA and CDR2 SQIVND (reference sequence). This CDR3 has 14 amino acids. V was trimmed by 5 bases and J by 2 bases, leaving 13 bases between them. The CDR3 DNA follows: TGTGCCAGTAGTTCCTCGGGCGCCGCCTACGAGCAGTACTTC. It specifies CASSSSGAAYEQYF.

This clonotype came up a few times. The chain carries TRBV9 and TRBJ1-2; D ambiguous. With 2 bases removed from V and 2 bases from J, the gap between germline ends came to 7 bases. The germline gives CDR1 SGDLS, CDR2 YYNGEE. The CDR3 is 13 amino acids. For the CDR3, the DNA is TGTGCCAGCAGCGTTCAAGAAAACTATGGCTACACCTTC. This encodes CASSVQENYGYTF.

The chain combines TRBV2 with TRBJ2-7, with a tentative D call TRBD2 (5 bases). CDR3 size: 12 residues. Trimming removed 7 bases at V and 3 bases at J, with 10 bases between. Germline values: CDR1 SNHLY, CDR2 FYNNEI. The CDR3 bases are TGTGCCAGCACTACAAGCGGCTACGAGCAGTACTTC. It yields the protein CASTTSGYEQYF.

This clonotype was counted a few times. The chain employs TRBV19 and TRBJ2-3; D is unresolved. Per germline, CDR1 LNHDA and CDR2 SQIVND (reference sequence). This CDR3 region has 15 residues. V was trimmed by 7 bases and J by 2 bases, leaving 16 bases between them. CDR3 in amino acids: CASTNILQFTDTQYF. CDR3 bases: TGTGCCAGTACTAATATCCTCCAGTTCACAGATACGCAGTATTTT.

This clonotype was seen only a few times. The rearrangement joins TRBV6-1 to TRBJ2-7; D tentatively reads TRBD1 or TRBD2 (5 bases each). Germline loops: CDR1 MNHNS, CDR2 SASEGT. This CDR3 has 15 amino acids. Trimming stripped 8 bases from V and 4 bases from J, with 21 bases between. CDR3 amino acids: CASHAYSGRSYEQYF. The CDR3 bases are TGTGCCAGCCACGCTTACTCAGGGAGATCGTACGAGCAGTACTTC.

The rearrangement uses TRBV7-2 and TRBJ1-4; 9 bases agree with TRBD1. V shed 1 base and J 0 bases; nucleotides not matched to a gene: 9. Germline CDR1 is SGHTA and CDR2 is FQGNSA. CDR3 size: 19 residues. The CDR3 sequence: CASSLVGTGSVTTNEKLFF. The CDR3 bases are TGTGCCAGCAGCTTAGTGGGGACAGGGTCCGTTACAACTAATGAAAAACTGTTTTTT.

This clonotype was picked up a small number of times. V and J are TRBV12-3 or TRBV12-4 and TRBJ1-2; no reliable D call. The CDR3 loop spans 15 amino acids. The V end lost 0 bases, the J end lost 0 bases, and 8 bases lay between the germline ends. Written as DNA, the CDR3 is TGTGCCAGCAGTTTAGCCCCGCAGACTAACTATGGCTACACCTTC. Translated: CASSLAPQTNYGYTF.

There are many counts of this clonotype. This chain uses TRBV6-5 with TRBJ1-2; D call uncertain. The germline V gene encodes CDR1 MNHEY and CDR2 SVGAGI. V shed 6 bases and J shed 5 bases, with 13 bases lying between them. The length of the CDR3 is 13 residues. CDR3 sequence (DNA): TGTGCCAGCAGGCCCAGAGCCAGTTATGGCTACACCTTC. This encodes CASRPRASYGYTF.

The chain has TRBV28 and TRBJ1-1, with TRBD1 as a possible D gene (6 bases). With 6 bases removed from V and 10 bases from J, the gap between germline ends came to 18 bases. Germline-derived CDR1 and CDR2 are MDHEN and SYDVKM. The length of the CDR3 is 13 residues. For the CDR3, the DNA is TGTGCCAGCAGCCCCGGACAGACGTTGGGAGCTTTCTTT. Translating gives CASSPGQTLGAFF.

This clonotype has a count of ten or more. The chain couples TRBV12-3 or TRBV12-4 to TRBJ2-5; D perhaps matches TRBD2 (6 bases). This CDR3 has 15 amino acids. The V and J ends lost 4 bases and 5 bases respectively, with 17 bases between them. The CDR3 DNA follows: TGTGCCAGCAGTTCCGACTGGCGGGGAAGCGAGACCCAGTACTTC. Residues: CASSSDWRGSETQYF.

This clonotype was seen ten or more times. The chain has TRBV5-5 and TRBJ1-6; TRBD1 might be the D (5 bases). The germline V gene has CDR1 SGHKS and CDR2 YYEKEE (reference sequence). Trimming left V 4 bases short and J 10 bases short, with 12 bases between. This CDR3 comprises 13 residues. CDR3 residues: CASSRVGESPLHF. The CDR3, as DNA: TGTGCCAGCAGCCGCGTGGGGGAGTCACCCCTCCACTTT.

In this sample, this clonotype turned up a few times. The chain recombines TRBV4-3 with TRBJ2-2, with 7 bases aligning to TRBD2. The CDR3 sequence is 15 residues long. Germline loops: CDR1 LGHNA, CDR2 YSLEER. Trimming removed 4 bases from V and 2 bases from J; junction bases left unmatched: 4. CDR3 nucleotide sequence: TGCGCCAGCAGCCCCGGGACTAAAAACACCGGGGAGCTGTTTTTT. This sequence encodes CASSPGTKNTGELFF.

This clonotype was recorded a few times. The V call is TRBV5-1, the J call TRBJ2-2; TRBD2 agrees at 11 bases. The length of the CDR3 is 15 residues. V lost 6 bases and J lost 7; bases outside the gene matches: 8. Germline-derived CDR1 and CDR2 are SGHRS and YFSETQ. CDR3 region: CASTGTSGLSGELFF. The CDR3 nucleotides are TGCGCCAGCACCGGGACTAGCGGTCTTAGCGGGGAGCTGTTTTTT.

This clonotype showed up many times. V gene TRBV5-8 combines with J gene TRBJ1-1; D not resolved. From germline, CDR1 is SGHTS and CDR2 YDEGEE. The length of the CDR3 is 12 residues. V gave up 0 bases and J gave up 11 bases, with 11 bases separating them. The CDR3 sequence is CASSLARGSAFF. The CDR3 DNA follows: TGTGCCAGCAGCTTGGCCCGAGGGTCGGCTTTCTTT.

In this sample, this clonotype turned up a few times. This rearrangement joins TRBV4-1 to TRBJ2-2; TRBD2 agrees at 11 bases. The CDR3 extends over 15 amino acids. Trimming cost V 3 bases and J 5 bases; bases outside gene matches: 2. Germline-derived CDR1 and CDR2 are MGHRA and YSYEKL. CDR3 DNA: TGCGCCAGCAGCCATAGCGGGGGGGAAACCGGGGAGCTGTTTTTT. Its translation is CASSHSGGETGELFF.

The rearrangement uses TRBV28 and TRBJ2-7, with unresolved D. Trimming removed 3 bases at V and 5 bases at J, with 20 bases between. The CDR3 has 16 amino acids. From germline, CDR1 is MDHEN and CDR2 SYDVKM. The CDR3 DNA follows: TGTGCCAGCAGTTTGTCCCGGGTCGTATCTTCCCACGAGCAGTACGTC. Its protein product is CASSLSRVVSSHEQYV.

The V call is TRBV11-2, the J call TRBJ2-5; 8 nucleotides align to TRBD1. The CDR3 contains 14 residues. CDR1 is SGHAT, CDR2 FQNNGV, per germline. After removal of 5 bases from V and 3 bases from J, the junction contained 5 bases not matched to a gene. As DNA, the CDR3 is TGTGCCAGCAGCCCCGAGGACAGGGAAGAGACCCAGTACTTC. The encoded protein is CASSPEDREETQYF.

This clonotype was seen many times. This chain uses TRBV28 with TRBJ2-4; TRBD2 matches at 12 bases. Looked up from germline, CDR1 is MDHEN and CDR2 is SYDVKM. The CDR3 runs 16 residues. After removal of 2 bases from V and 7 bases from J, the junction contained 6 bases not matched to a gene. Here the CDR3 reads CASSLPTGTSGNIQYF. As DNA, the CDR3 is TGTGCCAGCAGTTTACCGACCGGGACTAGCGGGAACATTCAGTACTTC.

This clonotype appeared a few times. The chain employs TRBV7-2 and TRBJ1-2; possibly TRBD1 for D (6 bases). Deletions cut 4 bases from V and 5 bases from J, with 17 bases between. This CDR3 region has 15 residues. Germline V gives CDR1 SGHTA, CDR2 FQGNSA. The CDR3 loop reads CASSSRRGEWYGYTF. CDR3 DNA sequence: TGTGCCAGCAGCTCCCGGAGGGGGGAGTGGTATGGCTACACCTTC.

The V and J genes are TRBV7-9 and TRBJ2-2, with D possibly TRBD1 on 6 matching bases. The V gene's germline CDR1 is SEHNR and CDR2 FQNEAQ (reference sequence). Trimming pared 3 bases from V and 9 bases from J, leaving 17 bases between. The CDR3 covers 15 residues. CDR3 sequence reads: CASSFRRDKHRELFF. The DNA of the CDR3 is TGTGCCAGCAGCTTTCGCAGGGACAAGCATCGGGAGCTGTTTTTT.

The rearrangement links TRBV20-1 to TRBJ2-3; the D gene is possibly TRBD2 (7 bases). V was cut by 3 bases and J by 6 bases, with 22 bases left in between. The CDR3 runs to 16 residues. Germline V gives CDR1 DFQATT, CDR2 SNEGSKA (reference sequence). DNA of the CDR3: TGCAGTGCTAGGGGGGCAGGCGGGGGAGGAGGCGATACGCAGTATTTT. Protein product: CSARGAGGGGGDTQYF.